This T cell receptor (beta chain) came from a study of T cell changes during pregnancy in multiple sclerosis. Germline-derived CDR1 and CDR2 are SGHTA and FQGNSA. This CDR3 contains 15 residues. The germline V and J ends were trimmed by 5 bases and 8 bases, with 18 bases remaining between them. Clones were read by immunoSEQ multiplex PCR, and TCRdb kept only the in-frame ones, dropping some. The sample has roughly 49,000 clones; 85% to 95% are singletons. V usage is TRBV7-2 and J usage is TRBJ1-4, with D perhaps matching TRBD1 (6 bases). The receptor comes from a female donor with multiple sclerosis, enrolled in a pregnancy study. Sequences were derived from peripheral blood, sampled after pregnancy. The CDR3: CASSLPGRGVEKLFF. CDR3 DNA sequence: TGTGCCAGCAGCCTTCCGGGCAGGGGCGTAGAAAAACTGTTTTTT.